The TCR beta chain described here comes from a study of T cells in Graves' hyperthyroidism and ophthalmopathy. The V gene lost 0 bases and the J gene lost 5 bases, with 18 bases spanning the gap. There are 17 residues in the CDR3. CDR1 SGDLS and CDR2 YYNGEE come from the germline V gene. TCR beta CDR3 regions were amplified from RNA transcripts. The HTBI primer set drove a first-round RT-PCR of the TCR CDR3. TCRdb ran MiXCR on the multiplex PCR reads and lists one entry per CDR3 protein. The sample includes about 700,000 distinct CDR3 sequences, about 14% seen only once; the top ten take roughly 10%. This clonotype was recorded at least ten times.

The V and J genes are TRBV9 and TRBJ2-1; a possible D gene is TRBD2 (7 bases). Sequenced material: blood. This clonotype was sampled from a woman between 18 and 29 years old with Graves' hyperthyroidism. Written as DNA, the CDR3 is TGTGCCAGCAGCGTAGGGCCCGAGGGGGAGGGTCACAATGAGCAGTTCTTC. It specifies CASSVGPEGEGHNEQFF.